This T cell receptor beta chain is from a study of OX40 agonist ivuxolimab in advanced cancers. Study-wide context: The dose-escalation group included hepatocellular carcinoma, melanoma, renal cell carcinoma and head and neck cancer. Study-level points and caveats: Nonresponders, in some cases, also had low normalized T-cell clonal expansion.

This clone was recorded only once. Its target is not known. The assay was immunoSEQ multiplex PCR, and TCRdb's table has in-frame clones only and misses some. Of roughly 59,000 clones in the sample, 80% to 95% were seen once. The CDR3 length is 14 residues. Germline V gene sequence: CDR1 MNHEY, CDR2 SVGAGI. Germline trimming cut 6 bases from V and 10 bases from J; bases unmatched to any gene: 5. The starting material was CD4+ or CD8+ T cells sorted from blood, obtained in a trial of the OX40 agonist ivuxolimab. The origin of this receptor is an adult with an advanced solid tumor such as melanoma, head and neck, liver or kidney cancer. The rearrangement uses TRBV6-5 and TRBJ2-1; 14 positions agree with TRBD2. The CDR3 nucleotides are TGTGCCAGCAGCGAGACTAGCGGGGGGGCGGAGCAGTTCTTC. It specifies CASSETSGGAEQFF.